This TCR beta chain was observed in a study of OX40 agonist ivuxolimab in advanced cancers. Whole-study context: Patients took ivuxolimab, an agonistic anti-OX40 (CD134) antibody.

The method was immunoSEQ multiplex PCR; TCRdb's version includes in-frame clones alone and lacks a portion of them. This table holds some 140,000 clones, around 93% found once. Germline assignment: CDR1 MNHNY and CDR2 SVGAGI (reference sequence). Trimming left V 2 bases short and J 8 bases short, with 9 bases between. This CDR3 spans 13 amino acids. General observations from the study: The mean number of expanded clones was higher in CD8+ T cells than in CD4+. At doses 0.1 to 3.0 mg/kg, CD4+ and CD8+ clones expanded.

A word on this clone: The antigen is undetermined.

The clonotype originates from an adult with an advanced solid tumor such as melanoma, head and neck, liver or kidney cancer. The V gene is TRBV6-6, the J gene TRBJ1-4, with no clear D. The material sequenced was CD4+ or CD8+ T cells sorted from blood, taken in a trial of the OX40 agonist ivuxolimab. This CDR3 is CASSYRVYEKLFF. CDR3 DNA sequence: TGTGCCAGCAGTTACAGGGTTTACGAAAAACTGTTTTTT.